This TCR beta chain came from a study of monozygotic twins with inflammatory bowel disease (dated by TCRdb to the late 2010s). As for the study more broadly: The complete study included 28 monozygotic twin pairs: 19 IBD-discordant Danish pairs and nine German pairs, of which four were IBD-concordant and five were IBD-discordant. Each individual had, on average, about 151 000 unique TCRalpha sequences and 181 000 unique TCRbeta sequences available for analysis. The search for disease-associated traits relied mainly on comparing IBD patients with their genetically identical healthy co-twins within discordant pairs. Study-wide findings and limitations: The results gave no support for a single strong signal or clonotype linked to IBD. TCRbeta repertoire diversity, by inverse Simpson index, was decreased in IBD patients compared with their healthy co-twins. The analysis was unable to tell different T cell subtypes apart. Repertoire similarity did not differ between concordant and discordant twins, possibly due to limited statistical power. Differing immunosuppressive treatments among patients may have added background noise and inter-individual variability to the repertoires. Compared with healthy twins, IBD patients shared fewer clonotypes with other individuals, and the difference was most pronounced in patients with signs of disease activity.

From each donor, a roughly 2.7 ml peripheral blood sample was collected into PAXgene tubes and kept at -80 degrees C. Without any T cell sorting, total RNA was extracted from whole blood using the PAXgene blood miRNA kit on an automated QIAcube. Peripheral blood from monozygotic twin pairs concordant or discordant for inflammatory bowel disease was subjected to deep TCRalpha and TCRbeta repertoire profiling with unique molecular barcoding. Smoking habits were recorded for all twin pairs, and each individual was classified as a current, former or never smoker. There are 14 amino acids in the CDR3, from cysteine to phenylalanine inclusive. The protein alone is recorded here. Reading the germline V gene gives CDR1 SGHRS and CDR2 YFSETQ. Library preparation used 5' RACE. Each TCR library was prepared from around 3.5 ug of total RNA. cDNA was synthesized with SMARTScribe reverse transcriptase in eight separate reactions per sample. During cDNA synthesis, template switching introduced unique molecular identifiers that contained a 6-nucleotide sample barcode. Two nested PCRs of approximately 16 and 9 cycles amplified the TCRalpha and TCRbeta cDNA, and bead purification followed each PCR. Before amplification, the cDNA was treated with uracil DNA-glycosylase and purified using the QIAquick PCR purification kit. The second PCR added Illumina TruSeq-compatible adapters along with sample-specific barcodes. TapeStation and Qubit were used to check library quality and concentration, and 5 to 6 ng of each library went into the pool. Pooled libraries were sequenced on an Illumina HiSeq2500 single-index Rapid Run with 2 x 100 bp reads and custom sequencing primers. The original methods were these. PCR and sequencing errors were corrected by UMI-based consensus assembly using MiGEC version 1.2.6. V(D)J alignment, clonotype assembly and CDR3 extraction were performed with MiXCR version 2.1.1. To normalise gene usage, clonotype sharing and MAIT/NKT TCR abundance, the top 1000, 10 000 and 20 000 clonotypes in each sample were analysed. After downsampling to 27 000 UMIs, diversity was calculated as the inverse Simpson index using the vegan R package. Paired Mann-Whitney U tests on discordant twin pairs were used, with Benjamini-Hochberg multiple-testing correction. After the reads were reprocessed by TCRdb, one entry was made per CDR3 protein sequence, with no DNA. These V and J calls originate from TCRdb's pipeline instead of the authors' own analysis. The sample table includes fewer than 350,000 distinct CDR3 sequences. The biggest ten clones account for around 2% of the sample.

As to this clonotype: The clone's antigen remains unknown.

The source of this sequence is a human donor with ulcerative colitis or Crohn's disease, or a healthy co-twin of an affected twin (not recorded which). This sequence uses TRBV5-1 and TRBJ2-1. Sequencing used blood. The CDR3 in this case is CASSFQSLGQEQFF.